A single T cell receptor beta chain is shown here with its context. Its antigen remains unknown. Germline V gene data show CDR1 as LNHNV and CDR2 as YYDKDF (reference sequence). The V and J ends lost 0 bases and 5 bases respectively, with 10 bases between them. CDR3 length: 14 residues. The data derive from a study of T cell responses to AZD1222 COVID-19 vaccine. Whole-study results and caveats: Donors were mostly white British, more females; clonal diversity possibly underestimated. Baseline serostatus was positive in only a handful of AZD1222 recipients. Spike-specific TCRs gained breadth and depth after people received two AZD1222 doses.

The table came from immunoSEQ multiplex PCR; TCRdb's copy has only in-frame clones and leaves some out. Of roughly 78,000 clones in the sample, 65% to 85% were seen once. This receptor was identified in an adult in good health. Sequenced here: peripheral blood, sampled on day 0 of AZD1222 vaccination. The chain combines TRBV15 with TRBJ1-1; unclear D gene. The CDR3 is CATSRDPGGTEAFF. DNA for the CDR3: TGTGCCACCAGCAGAGATCCCGGAGGTACTGAAGCTTTCTTT. Combining the CDR3 with reference TRBV15 and TRBJ1-1 gives the whole variable domain DAMVIQNPRYQVTQFGKPVTLSCSQTLNHNVMYWYQQKSSQAPKLLFHYYDKDFNNEADTPDNFQSRRPNTSFCFLDIRSPGLGDTAMYLCATSRDPGGTEAFFGQGTRLTVV.